This T cell receptor (beta chain) was obtained from a study of CD8 T cells in ankylosing spondylitis (dated by TCRdb to 2015 to 2018). For context, the study as a whole: To find TCR variants linked to disease, the study profiled T cell receptor beta repertoires in ankylosing spondylitis patients and healthy donors. Peripheral blood was sampled, and synovial fluid was additionally collected from ankylosing spondylitis patients. The full study cohort comprised some 27 ankylosing spondylitis patients and roughly 110 healthy donors.

Results and caveats for the whole study, not just this receptor: Significant enrichment of the disease-linked clones was reported in matched synovial fluid samples from ankylosing spondylitis patients. Blood from ankylosing spondylitis patients appeared to be characterized by a TCR beta motif made up of under ten highly homologous amino acid variants. In peripheral blood, the disease-linked clones were found at relatively low frequencies and had a CD8+ phenotype. Some TCR beta motif variants had previously been reported in synovial fluid and blood of reactive arthritis patients, which suggested common disease-initiation mechanisms.

V trim: 0 bases; J trim: 6 bases; unmatched bases: 7. The germline V gene supplies CDR1 SGDLS and CDR2 YYNGEE. The CDR3, from cysteine to phenylalanine, totals 16 residues. The entry retains the CDR3 DNA only, 48 bases that are in frame from base 1. The sequencer listed for this sample is Illumina HiSeq 2500. Quantitative 5'-RACE with molecular barcodes was used to prepare TCR beta libraries. The original methods were these. Disease-linked TCR variants were identified with a new computational method built on a probabilistic model of VDJ rearrangement. The public reads were reprocessed in TCRdb via fastp at Q25 and MiXCR, keeping in-frame beta chains. When rows share a CDR3 protein, they turn into one entry using the most common DNA and genes. For this entry, the V and J calls and clone size follow TCRdb and not the study's own pipeline. The table for this sample lists some 450,000 distinct CDR3 sequences; roughly a sixth of them were counted only once. Together, the top ten hold about 0.94% of the sample.

In regard to this clonotype: Its specific antigen is unknown. Base qualities are not recorded, but no much larger clone differs from it by a single base.

What was sequenced was blood, either unsorted or a sorted T cell fraction (not recorded which). The clonotype originates from a male donor with ankylosing spondylitis. Rearrangement joined TRBV9 to TRBJ2-7; TRBD1 matches 12 bases in the middle. The base sequence is TGTGCCAGCAGCGTAGCGCCGGGACAGGGGGCGTCCGAGCAGTACTTC. This is translated as CASSVAPGQGASEQYF.